One and the same sample provided the 19 T cell receptor beta chains below, sequenced in a study of identical twins' blood T cells. Via MiXCR, TCRdb re-called the 5' RACE reads, giving one row per CDR3 protein. The sample has about 370,000 distinct CDR3 sequences, about 28% seen once. Sequencing was carried out using PBMCs. These receptors were taken from a woman aged 18 to 55 in good health.

This clonotype has ten or more counts. The chain links TRBV29-1 to TRBJ1-4; D is possibly TRBD1 (5 bases). CDR1 is SQVTM and CDR2 is ANQGSEA in the germline V gene. CDR3 size: 14 residues. V was cut by 7 bases and J by 3 bases, with 15 bases left in between. The CDR3 spells CSGGTAIPNEKLFF. CDR3 nucleotide sequence: TGCAGCGGGGGGACCGCTATTCCTAATGAAAAACTGTTTTTT.

This clonotype was seen a handful of times. The chain links TRBV11-2 to TRBJ2-2, with D perhaps assigned TRBD1 or TRBD2 (5 bases each). Trimming pared 5 bases from V and 6 bases from J, leaving 13 bases between. CDR1 is SGHAT and CDR2 is FQNNGV in the germline V gene. The CDR3 loop spans 14 amino acids. CDR3 protein: CASSRTGLAGELFF. CDR3 coding DNA: TGTGCCAGCAGCCGCACAGGACTTGCCGGGGAGCTGTTTTTT.

This sequence joins TRBV19 and TRBJ1-2; D gene uncertain. From germline, CDR1 is LNHDA and CDR2 SQIVND (reference sequence). Trimming removed 2 bases from V and 0 bases from J, with 7 bases in between. The CDR3 totals 14 residues. In DNA form, the CDR3 reads TGTGCCAGTAGTATAACCGGATCTAACTATGGCTACACCTTC. Protein: CASSITGSNYGYTF.

This clonotype has a handful of counts. The chain employs TRBV5-6 and TRBJ2-5; D is unresolved. Germline CDR1 reads SGHDT; CDR2 reads YYEEEE. CDR3 size: 13 residues. Trimming took off 5 bases at V and 1 base at J, with 9 bases between the two ends. The CDR3 bases are TGTGCCAGCAGATGGCAGTCCCAAGAGACCCAGTACTTC. Translating it yields CASRWQSQETQYF.

The V and J genes are TRBV29-1 and TRBJ2-7, with a possible D match to TRBD1 (5 bases). V lost 4 bases to trimming and J lost 5 bases, with 15 bases between them. In germline, CDR1 is SQVTM, CDR2 ANQGSEA. This CDR3 is built from 13 residues. Here the CDR3 DNA reads TGCAGCGTTGGAGGACAATCCATCAACGAGCAGTACTTC. It encodes CSVGGQSINEQYF.

This chain links TRBV3-1 with TRBJ1-6; D not certain. Trimming took off 0 bases at V and 7 bases at J, with 13 bases between the two ends. The CDR3 has 16 amino acids. CDR1 is LGHDT, CDR2 YNNKEL, per germline (reference sequence). CDR3 region: CASSQEGPSRNSPLHF. CDR3 DNA sequence: TGTGCCAGCAGCCAAGAAGGGCCCTCGCGAAATTCACCCCTCCACTTT.

This clonotype was detected only once. Possible read error: a much larger clone is one base away. The rearrangement links TRBV20-1 to TRBJ2-1, with D perhaps matching TRBD1 or TRBD2 (7 bases each). The CDR3 covers 14 residues. Germline V gene data show CDR1 as DFQATT and CDR2 as SNEGSKA (reference sequence). CDR3: CGATGDYPYNEQFF. The CDR3 bases are TGCGGTGCCACAGGGGACTACCCCTACAATGAGCAGTTCTTC.

V usage is TRBV6-2 or TRBV6-3 and J usage is TRBJ2-5; D gene ambiguous. This CDR3 is 14 amino acids long. Germline V gene sequence: CDR1 MNHEY, CDR2 SVGEGT. V shed 1 base and J shed 2 bases, with 8 bases lying between them. CDR3 nucleotides: TGTGCCAGCAGTTACTACTACATTCAAGAGACCCAGTACTTC. Translating it yields CASSYYYIQETQYF.

The chain recombines TRBV2 with TRBJ2-1; 10 positions match TRBD2. This CDR3 region has 15 residues. In germline, CDR1 is SNHLY, CDR2 FYNNEI. V lost 8 bases to trimming and J lost 3 bases; unmatched junction nucleotides: 7. CDR3 region: CASGVKRGGYNEQFF. The CDR3 region has the DNA TGTGCCAGCGGTGTTAAGCGGGGGGGCTACAATGAGCAGTTCTTC. The whole variable domain, filled in from reference TRBV2 and TRBJ2-1, reads EPEVTQTPSHQVTQMGQEVILRCVPISNHLYFYWYRQILGQKVEFLVSFYNNEISEKSEIFDDQFSVERPDGSNFTLKIRSTKLEDSAMYFCASGVKRGGYNEQFFGPGTRLTVL.

About this clonotype: A read error may account for a junction end that differs from germline. The V gene is TRBV5-1, the J gene TRBJ1-1, with unresolved D. CDR1 SGHRS and CDR2 YFSETQ come from the germline V gene. The length of the CDR3 is 14 residues. CDR3 in amino acids: CASSFDQANTETFF. The CDR3 DNA follows: TGCGCCAGCAGCTTTGATCAGGCGAACACTGAAACTTTCTTT.

This chain links TRBV29-1 with TRBJ2-1, with D perhaps matching TRBD2 (5 bases). In germline, CDR1 is SQVTM, CDR2 ANQGSEA. This CDR3 has 14 amino acids. V was trimmed by 6 bases and J by 3 bases, leaving 15 bases between them. The CDR3 sequence: CSVPGFLFYNEQFF. CDR3 in DNA: TGCAGCGTCCCGGGATTCCTCTTCTACAATGAGCAGTTCTTC.

V usage is TRBV5-1 and J usage is TRBJ2-2, with D perhaps matching TRBD1 (6 bases). The germline gives CDR1 SGHRS, CDR2 YFSETQ. This CDR3 has 15 amino acids. The ends were cut back, 0 bases at V and 4 bases at J, with 10 bases in the middle. Written as DNA, the CDR3 is TGCGCCAGCAGCTTGGTGGGGACAACCACCGGGGAGCTGTTTTTT. This sequence encodes CASSLVGTTTGELFF.

In its sample, this clonotype was seen a few times. DNA of the CDR3: TGTGCCAGCAGCCATGGCTCTGAGCAGTTCTTC. It translates to CASSHGSEQFF. V and J are TRBV7-8 and TRBJ2-1, with D uncertain. This CDR3 has 11 amino acids. Trimming left V 5 bases short and J 9 bases short, with 8 bases between. Germline CDR1 and CDR2: SGHVS and FQNEAQ. The complete variable domain, with remaining parts taken from reference TRBV7-8 and TRBJ2-1, reads GAGVSQSPRYKVAKRGQDVALRCDPISGHVSLFWYQQALGQGPEFLTYFQNEAQLDKSGLPSDRFFAERPEGSVSTLKIQRTQQEDSAVYLCASSHGSEQFFGPGTRLTVL.

This clonotype was picked up many times. This rearrangement joins TRBV12-3 or TRBV12-4 to TRBJ2-1; D is unclear. V dropped 3 bases and J dropped 6 bases, with 6 bases sitting between them. The CDR3 sequence is 12 residues long. DNA for the CDR3: TGTGCCAGCAGTTTTTGGGGCAATGAGCAGTTCTTC. Its protein product is CASSFWGNEQFF.

This chain joins TRBV6-1 and TRBJ1-2; 7 bases line up with TRBD1. The junction had 5 bases not matched to a gene; V was cut back by 6 bases and J by 1 base. Germline assignment: CDR1 MNHNS and CDR2 SASEGT. This CDR3 spans 14 amino acids. CDR3 nucleotide sequence: TGTGCCAGCAGGCCGACAGGGAGTAACTATGGCTACACCTTC. This sequence encodes CASRPTGSNYGYTF.

This rearrangement joins TRBV4-3 to TRBJ1-1, with D possibly matching TRBD1 (5 bases). Between the trimmed V and J ends, which lost 0 bases and 5 bases, there was a span of 13 bases. The CDR3 sequence is 15 residues long. Germline V gene data show CDR1 as LGHNA and CDR2 as YSLEER. CDR3 sequence: CASSQEWGERTEAFF. The DNA of the CDR3 is TGCGCCAGCAGCCAAGAGTGGGGGGAGAGGACTGAAGCTTTCTTT.

The rearrangement joins TRBV6-5 to TRBJ2-6; no definite D call. CDR1 MNHEY and CDR2 SVGAGI come from the germline V gene. Deletions cut 2 bases from V and 0 bases from J, with 5 bases between. The CDR3 has 15 amino acids. The CDR3 reads CASSYRSSGANVLTF. As DNA, the CDR3 is TGTGCCAGCAGTTACAGGTCCTCTGGGGCCAACGTCCTGACTTTC.

The V and J genes are TRBV19 and TRBJ2-3, with no clear D. Deletions cut 5 bases from V and 5 bases from J, with 11 bases between. The CDR3 is 13 amino acids. Germline loops: CDR1 LNHDA, CDR2 SQIVND (reference sequence). CDR3 sequence (DNA): TGTGCCAGTAGTTCAGATACCAGAGATACGCAGTATTTT. Protein: CASSSDTRDTQYF.

This clonotype showed up many times. The chain carries TRBV27 and TRBJ2-2; D may be TRBD2 (5 bases). Per germline, CDR1 MNHEY and CDR2 SMNVEV (reference sequence). CDR3 length: 19 amino acids. Trimming took off 8 bases at V and 0 bases at J, with 25 bases between the two ends. The CDR3, as DNA: TGTGCCAGCTGTATTAGGTTTAGAACAACTAGTGCGAACACCGGGGAGCTGTTTTTT. Translated, it gives CASCIRFRTTSANTGELFF.